This TCR beta chain comes out of a study of sequential checkpoint blockade in melanoma. Overall study context: Maintenance nivolumab came after either treatment sequence. TCRβ was sequenced from DNA of about a hundred pretreatment tumors. Around 21 patients had tumor biopsies before treatment and at week 13.

Treatment indicated: randomized to nivolumab then ipilimumab (arm A) or the reverse (arm B). TCRdb's table, derived via immunoSEQ multiplex PCR, lists solely in-frame clones and lacks some. The sample has approximately 12,000 clones; around 25% are singletons. Study-level findings and limits: Mutational load did not correlate with tumor T-cell fraction or clonality.

The CDR3 has 15 amino acids. V lost 7 bases to trimming and J lost 6 bases; unmatched junction nucleotides: 10. Points on this clone: Its target is not known.

The rearrangement links TRBV6-7 to TRBJ2-1, with 9 bases matching TRBD2. TRBV6-7 is annotated as an ORF whose role is uncertain. This clonotype was obtained from a human donor with melanoma. Material: tumor tissue (inferred from file names), obtained from a patient given nivolumab and ipilimumab in sequence. CDR3 DNA: TGTGCCAGCAAACGGAAAGCGGGAGGACGCAATGAGCAGTTCTTC. Amino acid sequence: CASKRKAGGRNEQFF.